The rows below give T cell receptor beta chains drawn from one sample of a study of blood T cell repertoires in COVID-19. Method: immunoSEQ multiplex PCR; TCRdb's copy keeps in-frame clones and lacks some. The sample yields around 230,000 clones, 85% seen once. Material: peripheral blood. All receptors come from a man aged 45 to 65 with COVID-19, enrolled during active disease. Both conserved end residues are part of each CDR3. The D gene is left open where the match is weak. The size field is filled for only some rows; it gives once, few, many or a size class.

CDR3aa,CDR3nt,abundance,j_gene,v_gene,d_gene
CAISDWGGSTDTQYF,TGTGCCATCAGTGATTGGGGAGGCAGCACAGATACGCAGTATTTT,once,TRBJ2-3,TRBV10-3,NA
CASSLMTANYGYTF,TGTGCCAGCAGCCTTATGACAGCGAACTATGGCTACACCTTC,NA,TRBJ1-2,TRBV7-2,NA
CASYRGDTQYF,TGTGCCAGCTATCGAGGGGATACGCAGTATTTT,NA,TRBJ2-3,TRBV12-3/TRBV12-4,NA
CASSEATGLGYTF,TGTGCCAGCAGTGAAGCGACCGGGTTGGGCTACACCTTC,NA,TRBJ1-2,TRBV6-1,NA
CASSIGPGELFF,TGTGCCAGTAGTATAGGGCCAGGGGAGCTGTTTTTT,NA,TRBJ2-2,TRBV19,NA
CASSYRGTDTQYF,TGTGCCAGCAGTTACCGAGGCACAGATACGCAGTATTTT,NA,TRBJ2-3,TRBV6-2/TRBV6-3,NA
CASSRNTSPYGYTF,TGTGCCAGCAGCCGCAACACCTCTCCCTATGGCTACACCTTC,NA,TRBJ1-2,TRBV9,NA
CASSVVRGDIYGYTF,TGTGCCAGCAGCGTAGTCAGGGGGGATATCTATGGCTACACCTTC,once,TRBJ1-2,TRBV9,TRBD1
CASSTGGRSRGNEQFF,TGTGCCAGTAGTACCGGTGGTCGCTCTCGAGGCAATGAGCAGTTCTTC,NA,TRBJ2-1,TRBV19,NA
CASSPPGAYEQYF,TGTGCCAGCAGCCCCCCCGGGGCCTACGAGCAGTACTTC,NA,TRBJ2-7,TRBV5-4,NA
CATSGQTFSEQYF,TGTGCCACCTCGGGACAGACGTTTTCCGAGCAGTACTTC,NA,TRBJ2-7,TRBV14,TRBD1
CASSQDTGRGNQPQHF,TGCGCCAGCAGCCAAGATACGGGGAGAGGCAATCAGCCCCAGCATTTT,NA,TRBJ1-5,TRBV4-3,NA
CASSFFEGPSTDTQYF,TGTGCCAGCAGCTTTTTCGAGGGCCCTAGCACAGATACGCAGTATTTT,NA,TRBJ2-3,TRBV7-6,NA
CATLNRGGLDEQFF,TGTGCCACCCTCAATCGGGGGGGTCTCGATGAGCAGTTCTTC,NA,TRBJ2-1,TRBV5-8,TRBD2
CATSDWDSEYGYTF,TGTGCCACCAGTGATTGGGACAGTGAATATGGCTACACCTTC,once,TRBJ1-2,TRBV24-1,TRBD1
CARSILLAFHFNEQFF,TGTGCCAGAAGCATCTTACTAGCCTTCCACTTCAATGAGCAGTTCTTC,many,TRBJ2-1,TRBV5-3,NA
CASSRTGENYEQYF,TGCGCCAGCAGCAGGACAGGGGAGAACTACGAGCAGTACTTC,NA,TRBJ2-7,TRBV5-1,TRBD1
CAYEWSSYNEQFF,TGTGCCTATGAGTGGAGCTCCTACAATGAGCAGTTCTTC,NA,TRBJ2-1,TRBV7-9,NA
CASSFTGGNTGELFF,TGTGCCAGCAGTTTCACAGGGGGGAACACCGGGGAGCTGTTTTTT,NA,TRBJ2-2,TRBV27,TRBD1
CASSRLDPDTQYF,TGTGCCAGCAGCCGACTAGATCCAGATACGCAGTATTTT,NA,TRBJ2-3,TRBV7-9,NA
CASSFAGGSEAFF,TGTGCCAGCAGTTTCGCAGGTGGTTCTGAAGCTTTCTTT,few,TRBJ1-1,TRBV12-3/TRBV12-4,NA
CATRDKDFYGYTF,TGTGCCACCAGGGACAAGGATTTCTATGGCTACACCTTC,NA,TRBJ1-2,TRBV24-1,NA
CASSHWGQGLTYEQYF,TGTGCCAGTAGTCATTGGGGACAGGGGTTGACCTACGAGCAGTACTTC,NA,TRBJ2-7,TRBV19,TRBD1
CASSPQGMGSAFF,TGTGCCAGCAGTCCACAGGGGATGGGTTCCGCTTTCTTT,NA,TRBJ1-1,TRBV6-5,TRBD1
CASSLAGINEKLFF,TGTGCCAGCAGCTTGGCGGGGATTAATGAAAAACTGTTTTTT,NA,TRBJ1-4,TRBV5-5,NA
CASSQVYLASSYNEQFF,TGTGCCAGCAGCCAAGTATACCTAGCGTCCTCCTACAATGAGCAGTTCTTC,NA,TRBJ2-1,TRBV3-1/TRBV3-2,NA
CASSSGTSGVDTQYF,TGTGCCAGCAGCTCCGGGACTAGCGGGGTTGATACGCAGTATTTT,NA,TRBJ2-3,TRBV5-6,TRBD2
CASSVRGLNTEAFF,TGTGCCAGCAGCGTCAGGGGGCTGAACACTGAAGCTTTCTTT,NA,TRBJ1-1,TRBV7-2,TRBD1
CASSPSVSGAAYNEQFF,TGTGCCAGCAGCCCCTCCGTATCAGGGGCCGCCTACAATGAGCAGTTCTTC,NA,TRBJ2-1,TRBV5-4,NA
CAWSRQEGSPLHF,TGTGCCTGGAGTAGGCAGGAGGGTTCACCCCTCCACTTT,NA,TRBJ1-6,TRBV30,NA
CASSSTGSNEKLFF,TGTGCCAGCAGTTCGACAGGTTCTAATGAAAAACTGTTTTTT,NA,TRBJ1-4,TRBV28,NA
CATSDGQGYNSPLHF,TGTGCCACCAGTGATGGTCAGGGCTATAATTCACCCCTCCACTTT,NA,TRBJ1-6,TRBV24-1,NA
CASSLLGDSYGYTF,TGTGCCAGCAGTTTATTGGGGGACAGCTATGGCTACACCTTC,NA,TRBJ1-2,TRBV28,TRBD1
CASRTHGQGNTEAFF,TGTGCCAGCAGGACGCACGGACAGGGGAACACTGAAGCTTTCTTT,few,TRBJ1-1,TRBV25-1,TRBD1
CAWSGGQLGTDTQYF,TGTGCCTGGAGTGGAGGACAGTTAGGAACAGATACGCAGTATTTT,NA,TRBJ2-3,TRBV30,NA
CSASESGPFSYEQYF,TGCAGTGCTAGTGAGTCAGGGCCCTTTTCCTACGAGCAGTACTTC,NA,TRBJ2-7,TRBV20-1,NA
CASSRLSRAWPSGNTIYF,TGTGCCAGCAGCCGGCTGAGCAGGGCATGGCCCTCTGGAAACACCATATATTTT,NA,TRBJ1-3,TRBV11-2,NA
CASSLASRETQYF,TGTGCCAGCAGTTTGGCTAGCCGGGAGACCCAGTACTTC,NA,TRBJ2-5,TRBV12-3/TRBV12-4,NA